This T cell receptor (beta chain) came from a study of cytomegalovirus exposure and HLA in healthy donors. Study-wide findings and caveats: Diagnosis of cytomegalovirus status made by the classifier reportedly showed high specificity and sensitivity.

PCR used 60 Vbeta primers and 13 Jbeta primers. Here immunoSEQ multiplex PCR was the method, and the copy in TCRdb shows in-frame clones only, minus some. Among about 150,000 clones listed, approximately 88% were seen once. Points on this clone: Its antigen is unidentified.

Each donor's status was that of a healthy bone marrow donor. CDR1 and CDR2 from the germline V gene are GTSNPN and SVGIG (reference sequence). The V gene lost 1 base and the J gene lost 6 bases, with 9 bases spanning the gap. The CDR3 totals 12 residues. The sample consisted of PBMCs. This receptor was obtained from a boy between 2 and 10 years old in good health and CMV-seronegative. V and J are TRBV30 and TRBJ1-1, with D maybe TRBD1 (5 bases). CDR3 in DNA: TGTGCCTGGAGTGCAGGGTGGGCTGAAGCTTTCTTT. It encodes CAWSAGWAEAFF.